A selection of T cell receptor beta chains follows, all from one sample in a study of blood T cell repertoires in COVID-19. Assay: immunoSEQ multiplex PCR; the TCRdb copy retains only in-frame clones and omits some. The sample yields about 280,000 clones, roughly 85% seen once. The sample taken for sequencing was peripheral blood. Every receptor here comes from a man between 50 and 59 years old with active or convalescent COVID-19. Both conserved end residues are part of each CDR3. D genes are given only for firm matches. A clone size is listed for some rows: how often the clone was seen (once, few, many), or a class if it is expanded.

j_call v_call d_call clone_size cdr3_nt cdr3_aa
TRBJ2-1 TRBV27 TRBD2 NA TGTGCCAGCAGTTCGGGACTAGCGGGAGTGGAGCAGTTCTTC CASSSGLAGVEQFF
TRBJ1-5 TRBV6-2/TRBV6-3 NA NA TGTGCCAGCAGTTTACAGGGATACCAGCCCCAGCATTTT CASSLQGYQPQHF
TRBJ1-2 TRBV9 NA NA TGTGCCAGCAGCCAGGGGATCTATGGCTACACCTTC CASSQGIYGYTF
TRBJ1-5 TRBV11-2 NA NA TGTGCCAGCAGCTTCGATCCCCGAGACAATCAGCCCCAGCATTTT CASSFDPRDNQPQHF
TRBJ1-5 TRBV28 NA NA TGTGCCAGCAGTTTTCGCGGGCCGGGGAGCAATCAGCCCCAGCATTTT CASSFRGPGSNQPQHF
TRBJ2-7 TRBV7-2 TRBD2 NA TGTGCCAGCAGCTTAGTTCGACTAGCGGGAGCTAACGAGCAGTACTTC CASSLVRLAGANEQYF
TRBJ1-1 TRBV6-1 TRBD1 few TGTGCCAGCAGTGAACAGGGGGAGCGAGGCACTGAAGCTTTCTTT CASSEQGERGTEAFF
TRBJ1-2 TRBV6-5 TRBD1 NA TGTGCCAGCAGTCGACAGGGGCGGTATGGCTACACCTTC CASSRQGRYGYTF
TRBJ1-6 TRBV28 TRBD1 NA TGTGCCAGTGCCGAGGGACAGGCTATCGGAAGGCCCCTCCACTTT CASAEGQAIGRPLHF
TRBJ2-2 TRBV7-9 TRBD2 NA TGTGCCAGCAGCCCCGGACTAGCGGAGAACACCGGGGAGCTGTTTTTT CASSPGLAENTGELFF
TRBJ2-7 TRBV28 TRBD1 NA TGTGCCAGCAGTTTCAGGGGACAGGTTGTCTACGAGCAGTACTTC CASSFRGQVVYEQYF
TRBJ2-7 TRBV6-5 NA once TGTGCCAGCAGTTACACCGGACTGATCTACGAGCAGTACTTC CASSYTGLIYEQYF
TRBJ1-2 TRBV2 NA NA TGTGCCAGAACCGGCACAGACTATGGCTACACCTTC CARTGTDYGYTF
TRBJ2-3 TRBV10-3 TRBD2 NA TGTGCCATCAGTGAGGTAGCGGGAGGGCACACAGATACGCAGTATTTT CAISEVAGGHTDTQYF
TRBJ1-5 TRBV30 TRBD1 once TGTGCCTGGAGCGGACAGGGGGGTCAGCCCCAGCATTTT CAWSGQGGQPQHF
TRBJ1-6 TRBV28 NA NA TGTGCCAGCAGTTTAGTACTGACTTTGGGGCAGGATAATTCACCCCTCCACTTT CASSLVLTLGQDNSPLHF
TRBJ2-2 TRBV6-1 TRBD1 NA TGTGCCAGCAGTGAAGCGGGGACAGGGGTCAACACCGGGGAGCTGTTTTTT CASSEAGTGVNTGELFF
TRBJ2-1 TRBV10-3 TRBD1 NA TGTGCCATCAGTGGAACCGACAGGGCGAAATCCTACAATGAGCAGTTCTTC CAISGTDRAKSYNEQFF
TRBJ2-2 TRBV28 TRBD2 NA TGTGCCAGCAGTTACCCCCTCGGGCTAGCGGGAGGGAGCACCGGGGAGCTGTTTTTT CASSYPLGLAGGSTGELFF
TRBJ1-2 TRBV5-1 NA NA TGCGCCAGCAGCTTGCCCGGGATAAATGGCTACACCTTC CASSLPGINGYTF
TRBJ2-6 TRBV10-2 TRBD1 NA TGCGCCAGCAGTTCGGGACAGATTCTCTCAGGGGCCAACGTCCTGACTTTC CASSSGQILSGANVLTF
TRBJ2-7 TRBV6-5 TRBD2 NA TGTGCCAGCAGCCCCGGACTAGCGGGAGCCGAGCAGTACTTC CASSPGLAGAEQYF
TRBJ1-5 TRBV19 TRBD1 NA TGTGCCAGTAGTTCGGGACAGCCGTATAGCAATCAGCCCCAGCATTTT CASSSGQPYSNQPQHF